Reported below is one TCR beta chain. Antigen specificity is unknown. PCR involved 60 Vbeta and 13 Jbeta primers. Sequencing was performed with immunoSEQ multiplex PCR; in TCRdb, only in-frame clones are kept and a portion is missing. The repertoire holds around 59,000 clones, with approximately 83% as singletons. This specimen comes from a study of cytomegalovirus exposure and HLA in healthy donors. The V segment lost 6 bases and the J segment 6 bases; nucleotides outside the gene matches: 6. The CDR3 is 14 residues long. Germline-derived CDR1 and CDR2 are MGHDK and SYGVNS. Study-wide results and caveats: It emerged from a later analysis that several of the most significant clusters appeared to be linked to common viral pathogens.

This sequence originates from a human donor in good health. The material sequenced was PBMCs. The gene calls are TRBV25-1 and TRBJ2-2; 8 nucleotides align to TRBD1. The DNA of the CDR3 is TGTGCCAGCAGCGAAACAGGGGGACCCGGGGAGCTGTTTTTT. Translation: CASSETGGPGELFF.